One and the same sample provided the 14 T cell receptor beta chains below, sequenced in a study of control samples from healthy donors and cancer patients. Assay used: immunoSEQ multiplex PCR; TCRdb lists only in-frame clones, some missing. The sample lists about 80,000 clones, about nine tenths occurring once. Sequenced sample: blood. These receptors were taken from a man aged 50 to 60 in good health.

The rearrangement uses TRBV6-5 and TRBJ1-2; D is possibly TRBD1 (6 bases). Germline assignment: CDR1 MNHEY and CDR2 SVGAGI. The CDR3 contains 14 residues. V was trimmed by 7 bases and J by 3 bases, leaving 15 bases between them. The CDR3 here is CASTEGGLDYGYTF. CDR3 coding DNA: TGTGCCAGCACCGAGGGGGGCCTCGACTATGGCTACACCTTC.

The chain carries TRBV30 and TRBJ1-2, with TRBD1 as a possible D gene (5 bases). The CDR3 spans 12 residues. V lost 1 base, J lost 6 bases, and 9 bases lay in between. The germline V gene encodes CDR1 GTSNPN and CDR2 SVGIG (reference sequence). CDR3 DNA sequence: TGTGCCTGGAGTGAGTGGGACGATGGCTACACCTTC. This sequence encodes CAWSEWDDGYTF.

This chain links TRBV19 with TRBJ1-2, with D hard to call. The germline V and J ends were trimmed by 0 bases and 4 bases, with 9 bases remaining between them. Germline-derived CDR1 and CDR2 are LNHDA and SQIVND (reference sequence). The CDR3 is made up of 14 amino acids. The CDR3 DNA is TGTGCCAGTAGTATAGAAAAGGGCAGCTATGGCTACACCTTC. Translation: CASSIEKGSYGYTF.

The chain's CDR3 is CASSEQRQGKYEQYF. CDR3 sequence (DNA): TGTGCCAGCAGTGAACAACGACAGGGGAAGTACGAGCAGTACTTC. This chain links TRBV2 with TRBJ2-7, with 8 bases aligning to TRBD1. V lost 2 bases, J lost 4 bases, and 7 bases stayed unmatched. CDR3 length: 15 residues. The V gene's germline CDR1 is SNHLY and CDR2 FYNNEI.

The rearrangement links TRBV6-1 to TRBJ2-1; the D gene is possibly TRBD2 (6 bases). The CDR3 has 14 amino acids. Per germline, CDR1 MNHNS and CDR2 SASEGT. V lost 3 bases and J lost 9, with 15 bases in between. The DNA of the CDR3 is TGTGCCAGCAGTGACCGGGGGTACTTCGTTGAGCAGTTCTTC. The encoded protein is CASSDRGYFVEQFF.

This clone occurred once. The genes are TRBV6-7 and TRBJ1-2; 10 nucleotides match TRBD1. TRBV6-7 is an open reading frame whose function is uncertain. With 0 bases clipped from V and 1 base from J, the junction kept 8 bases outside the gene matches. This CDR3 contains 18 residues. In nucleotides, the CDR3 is TGTGCCAGCAGTTACTCACGACAGGGGGCAGTCTTTAACTATGGCTACACCTTC. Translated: CASSYSRQGAVFNYGYTF.

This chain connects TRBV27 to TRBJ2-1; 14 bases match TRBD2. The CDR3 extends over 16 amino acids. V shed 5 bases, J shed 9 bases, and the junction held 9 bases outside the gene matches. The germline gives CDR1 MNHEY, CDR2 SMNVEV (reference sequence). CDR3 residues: CASSPWTSGGRGEQFF. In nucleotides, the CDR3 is TGTGCCAGCAGTCCCTGGACTAGCGGGGGGCGTGGTGAGCAGTTCTTC.

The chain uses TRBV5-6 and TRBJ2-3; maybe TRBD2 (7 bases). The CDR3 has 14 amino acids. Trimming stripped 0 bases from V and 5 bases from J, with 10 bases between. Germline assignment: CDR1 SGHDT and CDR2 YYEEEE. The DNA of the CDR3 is TGTGCCAGCAGCTTGGCCGGGGGGCTAGATACGCAGTATTTT. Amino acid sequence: CASSLAGGLDTQYF.

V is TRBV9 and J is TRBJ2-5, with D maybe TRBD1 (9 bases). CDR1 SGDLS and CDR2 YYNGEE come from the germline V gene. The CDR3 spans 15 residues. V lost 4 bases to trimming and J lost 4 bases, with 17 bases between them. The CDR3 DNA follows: TGTGCCAGCAGCAGAGCGGGGGACAGGGCAGAGACCCAGTACTTC. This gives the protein CASSRAGDRAETQYF.

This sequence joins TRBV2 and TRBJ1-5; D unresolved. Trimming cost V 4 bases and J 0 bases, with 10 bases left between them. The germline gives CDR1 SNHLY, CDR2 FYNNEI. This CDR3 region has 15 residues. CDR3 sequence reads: CASSVLAGSNQPQHF. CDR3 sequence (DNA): TGTGCCAGCAGTGTTCTAGCAGGTAGCAATCAGCCCCAGCATTTT.

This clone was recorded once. CDR3: CASSLMGADTQYF. Written as DNA, the CDR3 is TGCGCCAGCAGCTTAATGGGGGCAGATACGCAGTATTTT. This chain uses TRBV5-1 with TRBJ2-3; D possibly matches TRBD1 or TRBD2 (5 bases each). V was cut by 2 bases and J by 4 bases, with 8 bases left in between. CDR3 length: 13 residues. Germline CDR1 SGHRS, CDR2 YFSETQ.

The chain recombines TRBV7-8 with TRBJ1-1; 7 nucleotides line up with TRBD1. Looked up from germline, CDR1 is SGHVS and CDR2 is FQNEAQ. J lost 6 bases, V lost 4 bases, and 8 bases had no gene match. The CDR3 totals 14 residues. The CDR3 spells CASSSRQGIAEAFF. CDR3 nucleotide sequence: TGTGCCAGCAGCTCCCGACAGGGTATCGCTGAAGCTTTCTTT. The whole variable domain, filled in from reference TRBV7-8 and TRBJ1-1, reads GAGVSQSPRYKVAKRGQDVALRCDPISGHVSLFWYQQALGQGPEFLTYFQNEAQLDKSGLPSDRFFAERPEGSVSTLKIQRTQQEDSAVYLCASSSRQGIAEAFFGQGTRLTVV.

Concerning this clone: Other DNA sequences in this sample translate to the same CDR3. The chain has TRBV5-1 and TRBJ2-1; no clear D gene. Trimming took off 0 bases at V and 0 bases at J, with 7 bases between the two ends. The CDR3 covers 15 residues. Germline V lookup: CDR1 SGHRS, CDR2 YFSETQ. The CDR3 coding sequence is TGCGCCAGCAGCTTGGACGGTAGCTCCTACAATGAGCAGTTCTTC. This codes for CASSLDGSSYNEQFF.

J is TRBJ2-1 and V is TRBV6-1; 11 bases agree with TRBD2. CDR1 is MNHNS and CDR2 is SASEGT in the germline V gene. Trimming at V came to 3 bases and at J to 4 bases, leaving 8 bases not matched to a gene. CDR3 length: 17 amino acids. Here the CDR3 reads CASSEALAGELYNEQFF. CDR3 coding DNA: TGTGCCAGCAGTGAGGCACTAGCGGGGGAACTTTACAATGAGCAGTTCTTC.